This entry describes one TCR beta chain. Trimming at V came to 2 bases and at J to 8 bases, leaving 17 bases not matched to a gene. The length of the CDR3 is 18 residues. Germline V gene lookup returns CDR1 MGHDK and CDR2 SYGVNS. cDNA serving as the sequencing template came from extracted, reverse transcribed RNA. Libraries were prepared by immunoSEQ multiplex PCR; TCRdb keeps only in-frame clonotypes and omits some of them. The sample comprises 160,000 or so clones, approximately 65% of which are singletons, and more than 9.5% rests with the top ten. The data derive from a study of CD8+ T cells in alopecia areata.

Sample: CD8+ T cells sorted from blood, taken at week 0. This receptor was obtained from a human donor with alopecia areata. The chain links TRBV25-1 to TRBJ2-4; 8 bases map to TRBD1. The CDR3 DNA is TGTGCCAGCAGTGAAAAGCCCCCGGACAGGGCCTTAGGGGACATTCAGTACTTC. Encoded protein: CASSEKPPDRALGDIQYF.